This is a list of T cell receptor beta chains from one sample in a study of cytomegalovirus exposure and HLA in healthy donors. TCRdb's copy holds only in-frame clones and misses some; the assay was immunoSEQ multiplex PCR. The sample yields more than 100,000 clones, less than 85% seen once. Specimen: PBMCs. The receptors stem from a middle-aged man in good health and CMV-seronegative. Each CDR3 is given with its conserved first and last residue. The order of the fields is clone size, V gene, J gene, D gene, CDR3 DNA, CDR3 protein. The D gene is left open where the match is weak. Not every row has a clone size; where given, it reads once, few, many or a size class.

>NA|TRBV4-1|TRBJ2-1|NA
TGCGCCAGCAGCCAAAGTTGGCCAGGCGAGCAGTTCTTC
CASSQSWPGEQFF
>few|TRBV4-3|TRBJ2-3|NA
TGCGCCAGCAGCCAAGAACGTACCAGGGATACGCAGTATTTT
CASSQERTRDTQYF
>NA|TRBV7-7|TRBJ2-1|TRBD2
TGTGCTGTCCGAGCGGGAGGGTCCAATGAGCAGTTCTTC
CAVRAGGSNEQFF
>once|TRBV9|TRBJ2-3|NA
TGTGCCAGCAGCCCGGGGGTGGATACGCAGTATTTT
CASSPGVDTQYF
>NA|TRBV6-5|TRBJ2-7|TRBD1
TGTGCCAGCACCCAGGACAGGGAAGTCGGCGAGCAGTACTTC
CASTQDREVGEQYF
>NA|TRBV5-1|TRBJ1-1|TRBD1
TGCGCCAGCAGCCAGGGGGGGAACACTGAAGCTTTCTTT
CASSQGGNTEAFF
>NA|TRBV28|TRBJ2-7|NA
TGTGCCAGCAGGTGGGACTTTCACTACGAGCAGTACTTC
CASRWDFHYEQYF
>NA|TRBV2|TRBJ2-5|TRBD2
TGTGCCAGCAGTGTGGGACTAGCGGAAGAGACCCAGTACTTC
CASSVGLAEETQYF
>once|TRBV20-1|TRBJ2-1|NA
TGCAGCGGAGGGCGTCGGGATGAGCAGTTCTTC
CSGGRRDEQFF
>few|TRBV11-2|TRBJ2-1|NA
TGTGCCAGCAGCTTGGCCACAGGGACCTTGAATGAGCAGTTCTTC
CASSLATGTLNEQFF
>NA|TRBV11-2|TRBJ2-7|NA
TGTGCCAGCAGTTTACAGGGTTTACTTCTCGAGCAGTACTTC
CASSLQGLLLEQYF
>NA|TRBV7-2|TRBJ1-5|NA
TGTGCCAGCAGCTTCGGAGGTGTCGGCAATCAGCCCCAGCATTTT
CASSFGGVGNQPQHF
>NA|TRBV2|TRBJ2-7|TRBD2
TGTGCCAGCAGAGCTCGGACTAGCGGGGGGTCCTACGAGCAGTACTTC
CASRARTSGGSYEQYF
>NA|TRBV6-1|TRBJ2-1|TRBD1
TGTGCCAGCAGTGGACAGGGGCTCTACAATGAGCAGTTCTTC
CASSGQGLYNEQFF
>NA|TRBV11-2|TRBJ2-7|NA
TGTGCCAGCAGCTTAGGGGGCCAATACGAGCAGTACTTC
CASSLGGQYEQYF
>NA|TRBV4-3|TRBJ1-1|NA
TGCGCCAGCAGCCAAGATTACGGGAACACTGAAGCTTTCTTT
CASSQDYGNTEAFF
>NA|TRBV7-6|TRBJ2-1|NA
TGTGCCAGCAGCTTATCACAGAACAATGAGCAGTTCTTC
CASSLSQNNEQFF
>NA|TRBV10-3|TRBJ2-7|NA
TGTGCCATCAGTGAGGACCCGGGAGCCGACGAGCAGTACTTC
CAISEDPGADEQYF
>NA|TRBV15|TRBJ2-7|TRBD2
TGTGCCACCAGCAGAACTAGCGGGATTGGTTGCGAGCAGTACTTC
CATSRTSGIGCEQYF
>NA|TRBV18|TRBJ2-5|TRBD2
TGTGCCAGCTCACCCCTCGGGGGGAAGGAGACCCAGTACTTC
CASSPLGGKETQYF
>NA|TRBV7-2|TRBJ2-5|NA
TGTGCCAGCAGCTTAGACAATAGGGAGCAGTACTTC
CASSLDNREQYF
>NA|TRBV5-6|TRBJ1-6|TRBD1
TGTGCCAGCAGCCTGACAGGGTTCTCCTATAATTCACCCCTCCACTTT
CASSLTGFSYNSPLHF
>NA|TRBV11-1|TRBJ2-7|NA
TGTGCCAGCAGCTTGTCCCGGGACAACTACGAGCAGTACTTC
CASSLSRDNYEQYF
>NA|TRBV4-2|TRBJ2-3|TRBD2
TGTGCCAGCAGCAAGCAACTCGCGGGAGAGTTGAGCACAGATACGCAGTATTTT
CASSKQLAGELSTDTQYF
>NA|TRBV2|TRBJ2-5|TRBD2
TGTGCCAGCAGGGACCTCGGCGGGAGGACGGAGACCCAGTACTTC
CASRDLGGRTETQYF
>NA|TRBV6-5|TRBJ2-3|NA
TGTGCCAGCAGGGCGGGGACAGTAAACGCAGATACGCAGTATTTT
CASRAGTVNADTQYF
>few|TRBV21-1|TRBJ2-2|NA
TGTGCCAGCAGCAGCGGAGGGGACACCGGGGAGCTGTTTTTT
CASSSGGDTGELFF
>NA|TRBV5-1|TRBJ2-1|NA
TGCGCCAGCAGCTCCCAGCGGACTAATGAGCAGTTCTTC
CASSSQRTNEQFF
>NA|TRBV6-6|TRBJ2-3|NA
TGTGCCAGCAGCCCACAGGGCCTCACAGATACGCAGTATTTT
CASSPQGLTDTQYF
>NA|TRBV5-5|TRBJ2-1|TRBD2
TGTGCCAGCAGCTGGTGGCTAGCGGGAGACAATGAGCAGTTCTTC
CASSWWLAGDNEQFF
>NA|TRBV10-3|TRBJ2-7|TRBD2
TGTGCCATCAGTGAGTCGACTAGCGGAGCCTACGAGCAGTACTTC
CAISESTSGAYEQYF
>NA|TRBV10-3|TRBJ1-3|NA
TGTGCCATCAGTGACAGGGGCGCGGGTGGAAACACCATATATTTT
CAISDRGAGGNTIYF
>NA|TRBV30|TRBJ1-1|NA
TGTGCCTGGAGCCAACAAAGGGGCGTTGAAGCTTTCTTT
CAWSQQRGVEAFF
>NA|TRBV7-9|TRBJ2-7|NA
TGTTCCAGCAGTGGGGGGGCCCGCGAGCAGTACTTC
CSSSGGAREQYF
>once|TRBV27|TRBJ1-5|TRBD1
TGTGCCAGCAGTTTTGGGACAGGGAGCAATCAGCCCCAGCATTTT
CASSFGTGSNQPQHF
>NA|TRBV11-2|TRBJ2-2|TRBD1
TGTGCCAGCAGCCCTCATCGGGTTCCAGACAGGGTTACCGGGGAGCTGTTTTTT
CASSPHRVPDRVTGELFF
>NA|TRBV4-3|TRBJ2-1|TRBD2
TGCGCCAGCAGTCAAATCGCTAGCGGGTACAATGAGCAGTTCTTC
CASSQIASGYNEQFF
>few|TRBV5-4|TRBJ1-2|NA
TGTGCCAGCAGCTTGGCCGGGCGGGTTACCTATGGCTACACCTTC
CASSLAGRVTYGYTF
>NA|TRBV7-3|TRBJ2-7|TRBD2
TGTGCCAGCAGCTTCGGGACTAGCGGACGTACGGAGCAGTACTTC
CASSFGTSGRTEQYF
>once|TRBV15|TRBJ1-2|TRBD1
TGTGCCACCAGCAGAGATCTAGCAGGGGGCGATGGCTACACCTTC
CATSRDLAGGDGYTF
>NA|TRBV7-9|TRBJ2-7|TRBD2
TGTGCCAGCAGTGGCGGACTAGCTTCCGAGCAGTACTTC
CASSGGLASEQYF
>few|TRBV4-1|TRBJ1-1|NA
TGCGCCAGCAGCCCTTGGACCGGGGGTCTGAGTCGAGCTTTCTTT
CASSPWTGGLSRAFF
>NA|TRBV5-1|TRBJ1-3|NA
TGCGCCAGCAGCACCGGGACTGGAAACACCATATATTTT
CASSTGTGNTIYF
>once|TRBV19|TRBJ2-1|TRBD2
TGTGCGACTAGCGTGAGCTCCTACAATGAGCAGTTCTTC
CATSVSSYNEQFF
>NA|TRBV27|TRBJ2-1|NA
TGTGCCAGCAGTTTATCACCGTACAGTGAGCAGTTCTTC
CASSLSPYSEQFF
>NA|TRBV11-2|TRBJ2-5|TRBD2
TGTGCCAGCGGTGACTTTAGCGGGAGTTTCGGAGAGACCCAGTACTTC
CASGDFSGSFGETQYF
>NA|TRBV7-3|TRBJ2-1|TRBD2
TGTGCCAGCAGCTCAACTACTGGGGGGGATGAGCAGTTCTTC
CASSSTTGGDEQFF
>few|TRBV27|TRBJ1-2|TRBD1
TGTGCCAGCAGTCCCCAGTCGACAGGGGGCTTTAGGGGCTACACCTTC
CASSPQSTGGFRGYTF